Listed here are 8 T cell receptor beta chains from one sample, sequenced in a study of breast tumors, draining lymph nodes, adjacent tissues (dated by TCRdb to 2016 to 2017). The protocol used for the library was multiplex PCR. The run used an Illumina HiSeq 2000. TCRdb cleaned the public reads at Q25 with fastp, built clones with MiXCR and kept in-frame beta chains. Rows with a matching CDR3 protein are joined into one entry that keeps the most common DNA and genes. Present in this sample are more than 15,000 distinct CDR3 sequences, 43% of which were seen just once. Of the sample, approximately 21% is held by the ten largest clones. The material sequenced was breast tumor tissue. Receptors were obtained from a female donor with breast cancer. Some clones in this sample may be carry-over from other donors' samples.

The chain links TRBV20-1 to TRBJ1-1; D not certain. CDR1 is DFQATT, CDR2 SNEGSKA, per germline (reference sequence). V lost 5 bases and J 5 bases, leaving 18 bases between the germline ends. The length of the CDR3 is 14 residues. The CDR3 DNA is TGCAGTGCTTTTCATAGTTCGCGGAGGACTGAAGCTTTCTTT. Translated, it gives CSAFHSSRRTEAFF.

In this sample, this clonotype turned up many times. The V call is TRBV30, the J call TRBJ2-1; TRBD2 matches 9 bases. CDR1 and CDR2 (germline): GTSNPN, SVGIG (reference sequence). V gave up 3 bases and J gave up 0 bases; unmatched junction bases: 9. CDR3 length: 17 amino acids. As DNA, the CDR3 is TGTGCCTGGAGGGTTTGGCTAGCGGGGAGCTCCTACAATGAGCAGTTCTTC. Its translation is CAWRVWLAGSSYNEQFF.

In its sample, this clonotype is large (0.1 to 1%). The rearrangement links TRBV2 to TRBJ2-7; 7 bases are shared with TRBD2. Germline assignment: CDR1 SNHLY and CDR2 FYNNEI. With V trimmed by 2 bases and J by 2 bases, 6 bases remained unmatched. CDR3 length: 15 amino acids. CDR3 in amino acids: CASSEYLAVAYEQYF. CDR3 sequence (DNA): TGTGCCAGCAGTGAATACCTAGCGGTTGCCTACGAGCAGTACTTC.

This clonotype was recorded only once. The rearrangement joins TRBV7-9 to TRBJ2-4; 10 bases map to TRBD2. The DNA end is a closer match to TRBJ2-7, so the J assignment may be wrong. CDR1 is SEHNR and CDR2 is FQNEAQ in the germline V gene (reference sequence). The CDR3 has 17 residues. The CDR3 nucleotides read TGTGCCAGCAGCCCTCAAGGTCGGGGGACTAGCGCCTACGAGCAGTACTTC. Amino acids: CASSPQGRGTSAYEQYF.

The chain joins TRBV2 to TRBJ2-7; perhaps TRBD2 as D (5 bases). Germline CDR1 is SNHLY and CDR2 is FYNNEI. V lost 0 bases to trimming and J lost 4 bases, with 10 bases between them. This CDR3 spans 14 amino acids. The CDR3 sequence is CASSEALRGYEQYF. Here the CDR3 DNA reads TGTGCCAGCAGTGAAGCGCTTCGGGGATACGAGCAGTACTTC.

This clonotype was counted ten times or more. The genes are TRBV20-1 and TRBJ2-1; 10 nucleotides agree with TRBD2. The CDR3 loop spans 16 amino acids. The germline gives CDR1 DFQATT, CDR2 SNEGSKA (reference sequence). Trimming took 3 bases from V and 8 from J; bases not matched to a gene: 13. The CDR3 here is CSARSLAGVVSDEQFF. The CDR3 DNA reads as TGCAGTGCTAGGAGCCTAGCGGGAGTCGTTTCGGATGAGCAGTTCTTC.

This clonotype was recorded many times. This may be a read error: a much more frequent sequence differs by one nucleotide. V usage is TRBV9 and J usage is TRBJ2-2, with 10 bases aligning to TRBD1. The CDR3 has 19 residues. Unmatched junction bases numbered 14, after V lost 1 base and J lost 5 bases. Germline V CDR1 and CDR2: SGDLS, YYNGEE. This CDR3 is CASSVNRDRGEGATGELFF. CDR3 DNA: TGTGCCAGCAGCGTAAACCGGGACAGGGGCGAGGGCGCGACCGGGGAGCTGTTTTTT.

There are many counts of this clonotype. One base away lies a much larger clone, so this may be a sequencing read error. The chain carries TRBV20-1 and TRBJ1-5; no clear D. CDR3 size: 15 residues. Trimming pared 6 bases from V and 6 bases from J, leaving 21 bases between. In germline, CDR1 is DFQATT, CDR2 SNEGSKA (reference sequence). The CDR3 DNA reads as TGCAGTGCACAATCCGCGGAAGAGGGCGCTCAGCCCCAGCATTTT. It yields the protein CSAQSAEEGAQPQHF.